This T cell receptor beta chain was sequenced for a study of shared clonotypes between healthy human individuals. Turning to the study itself: There were three CD4 naive, three CD4 memory, two CD8 naive and one CD8 memory plates per donor.

The assay used deep level. TCRdb's table, derived via immunoSEQ multiplex PCR, lists solely in-frame clones and lacks some. The sample holds millions of clones, over 85% seen once. Germline loops: CDR1 LNHNV, CDR2 YYDKDF (reference sequence). The junction had 3 bases not matched to a gene; V was cut back by 3 bases and J by 8 bases. The CDR3 totals 13 residues. The gene calls are TRBV15 and TRBJ2-1; TRBD1 agrees at 8 bases. Sequenced sample: naive CD4+ T cells sorted from blood. The subset was: CD45RA+ positively selected. The sequence was obtained from a man in his late teens or twenties in good health. The CDR3 protein is CATSRDRAHEQFF. The CDR3 coding sequence is TGTGCCACCAGCAGGGACAGGGCCCATGAGCAGTTCTTC.